This is a list of T cell receptor beta chains from one sample in a study of long-term antiretroviral therapy in people with HIV. TCRdb's copy holds only in-frame clones and misses some; the assay was immunoSEQ multiplex PCR. Among some 17,000 clones listed, roughly 80% were seen once. The material sequenced was unsorted PBMCs, taken roughly 1.3 years before starting antiretroviral therapy. Receptor source: a man younger than 40 with HIV. Both conserved end residues are part of each CDR3. Fields, in order: clone size, J gene, D gene, V gene, CDR3 protein, CDR3 DNA. A D gene is named only where the DNA matches it firmly. Only part of the rows carry a size: once, few, many, or a class if the clone is expanded.

>once|TRBJ2-1|TRBD2|TRBV5-4
CASSIASGGHNEQFF
TGTGCCAGCAGCATAGCTAGCGGGGGACACAATGAGCAGTTCTTC
>.|TRBJ2-7|TRBD2|TRBV11-2
CASSLELAGEQYF
TGTGCCAGCAGCTTGGAGCTAGCGGGCGAGCAGTACTTC
>few|TRBJ2-7|TRBD1|TRBV2
CASTPTGGQGVYEQYF
TGTGCCAGCACCCCTACCGGCGGACAGGGGGTATACGAGCAGTACTTC
>.|TRBJ2-5|TRBD2|TRBV4-3
CASSQGTAGVETQYF
TGCGCCAGCAGCCAAGGGACAGCGGGAGTGGAGACCCAGTACTTC
>.|TRBJ1-1|.|TRBV19
CASIPGVNTEAFF
TGTGCCAGTATCCCTGGGGTGAACACTGAAGCTTTCTTT
>once|TRBJ2-2|.|TRBV7-9
CASSLDGSDTGELFF
TGTGCCAGCAGCTTAGACGGGAGTGACACCGGGGAGCTGTTTTTT
>.|TRBJ1-2|TRBD1|TRBV11-2
CASSPDRVGYTF
TGTGCCAGCAGCCCCGACAGGGTCGGCTACACCTTC
>.|TRBJ2-7|.|TRBV4-1
CASSLSGSSYEQYF
TGCGCCAGCAGCCTTAGCGGCAGCTCCTACGAGCAGTACTTC
>.|TRBJ1-1|.|TRBV21-1
CASSILVGGNTEAFF
TGTGCCAGCAGCATCCTAGTGGGAGGAAACACTGAAGCTTTCTTT
>.|TRBJ1-4|.|TRBV7-9
CASSFLQGAEKLFF
TGTGCCAGCAGCTTTCTGCAGGGTGCTGAAAAACTGTTTTTT
>.|TRBJ2-7|.|TRBV6-1
CASRSGTLLYEQYF
TGTGCCAGCAGATCCGGGACCCTCCTCTACGAGCAGTACTTC
>.|TRBJ2-7|.|TRBV27
CASRRAGGSYEQYF
TGTGCCAGCCGGAGGGCCGGTGGGTCCTACGAGCAGTACTTC
>.|TRBJ2-2|TRBD2|TRBV28
CASSWVLAGLNTGELFF
TGTGCCAGCAGTTGGGTACTAGCGGGGCTAAACACCGGGGAGCTGTTTTTT
>.|TRBJ2-7|.|TRBV27
CASSPIEGGYEQYF
TGTGCCAGCAGCCCTATCGAGGGGGGCTACGAGCAGTACTTC
>.|TRBJ2-7|TRBD2|TRBV4-3
CASSQAVRESGSYEQYF
TGCGCCAGCAGCCAAGCGGTTCGGGAGAGCGGGAGCTACGAGCAGTACTTC
>.|TRBJ2-7|TRBD2|TRBV7-2
CASSLLAGVSDEQYF
TGTGCCAGCAGCTTACTAGCGGGGGTCTCGGACGAGCAGTACTTC
>.|TRBJ2-7|.|TRBV7-4
CASSVVFKGHHSSYEQYF
TGTGCCAGCAGCGTCGTTTTTAAGGGCCACCATAGCTCCTACGAGCAGTACTTC
>.|TRBJ2-7|.|TRBV27
CASRLGTPLSYEQYF
TGTGCCAGCAGACTGGGCACCCCGCTCTCCTACGAGCAGTACTTC
>.|TRBJ1-1|.|TRBV28
CASTMLNTEAFF
TGTGCCAGCACCATGCTCAACACTGAAGCTTTCTTT
>.|TRBJ1-4|TRBD1|TRBV27
CASKVHLGQSNEKLFF
TGTGCCAGCAAAGTCCATCTGGGACAGAGTAATGAAAAACTGTTTTTT
>.|TRBJ1-1|.|TRBV5-4
CASSSGTMNTEAFF
TGTGCCAGCAGCTCAGGGACCATGAACACTGAAGCTTTCTTT
>.|TRBJ2-7|TRBD2|TRBV29-1
CSVRRGVDEQYF
TGCAGCGTTCGTCGGGGGGTAGACGAGCAGTACTTC
>medium-sized|TRBJ1-6|.|TRBV7-9
CASSFPGAEDSPLHF
TGTGCCAGCAGCTTCCCGGGGGCGGAGGATTCACCCCTCCACTTT
>.|TRBJ2-1|.|TRBV5-1
CASSPRVAEYNEQFF
TGCGCCAGCAGCCCCAGGGTAGCGGAATACAATGAGCAGTTCTTC
>.|TRBJ2-7|.|TRBV7-2
CASSPPRRGSYEQYF
TGTGCCAGCAGCCCCCCGCGGCGGGGATCCTACGAGCAGTACTTC
>.|TRBJ2-5|TRBD2|TRBV15
CATSRSGGFQETQYF
TGTGCCACCAGCAGAAGCGGGGGATTCCAAGAGACCCAGTACTTC
>.|TRBJ1-2|.|TRBV29-1
CSVEGGSSGGYTF
TGCAGCGTTGAGGGGGGCTCCTCGGGGGGCTACACCTTC
>few|TRBJ2-2|.|TRBV9
CASSADSGMGTGELFF
TGTGCCAGCAGCGCAGACAGTGGTATGGGCACCGGGGAGCTGTTTTTT
>.|TRBJ1-2|TRBD1|TRBV25-1
CASGPTGGNYGYTF
TGTGCCAGCGGCCCGACAGGGGGTAACTATGGCTACACCTTC
>.|TRBJ2-1|TRBD2|TRBV6-5
CASKVLAGGNNEQFF
TGTGCCAGCAAAGTACTAGCGGGAGGGAACAATGAGCAGTTCTTC
>once|TRBJ1-2|TRBD1|TRBV7-2
CASSPRQGFDYGYTF
TGTGCCAGCAGCCCTCGACAGGGTTTTGACTATGGCTACACCTTC
>.|TRBJ1-2|.|TRBV6-6
CASSNPMLGDYGYTF
TGTGCCAGCAGTAACCCCATGTTAGGGGACTATGGCTACACCTTC
>.|TRBJ1-1|TRBD1|TRBV27
CASSSYRGLSEAFF
TGTGCCAGCAGTTCCTACAGGGGGCTGTCTGAAGCTTTCTTT
>.|TRBJ1-1|.|TRBV5-1
CASSTTGNGDGAEAFF
TGCGCCAGCAGCACCACAGGGAATGGGGACGGCGCTGAAGCTTTCTTT
>.|TRBJ2-7|.|TRBV9
CASSVGSDSYEQYF
TGTGCCAGCAGCGTAGGTAGCGACTCCTACGAGCAGTACTTC
>.|TRBJ2-7|.|TRBV2
CASMTGTQSYEQYF
TGTGCCAGCATGACCGGGACACAGTCCTACGAGCAGTACTTC
>.|TRBJ2-7|.|TRBV5-1
CASSIEGMRSYEQYF
TGCGCCAGCAGCATAGAAGGTATGCGGTCCTACGAGCAGTACTTC
>few|TRBJ1-1|TRBD1|TRBV6-6
CASREGQGAPRAFF
TGTGCCAGCAGGGAGGGACAGGGGGCGCCTCGAGCTTTCTTT
>.|TRBJ2-7|.|TRBV6-5
CASSTGPYEQYF
TGTGCCAGCAGTACCGGGCCCTACGAGCAGTACTTC
>.|TRBJ2-7|.|TRBV28
CASRVTRTEARGIFYEQYF
TGTGCCAGCAGGGTGACACGGACAGAAGCTAGGGGGATATTCTACGAGCAGTACTTC
>.|TRBJ2-7|.|TRBV7-2
CASSFTDTYEQYF
TGTGCCAGCAGCTTCACAGACACCTACGAGCAGTACTTC
>.|TRBJ1-2|TRBD1|TRBV10-3
CAISVQDLTGDYTF
TGTGCCATCAGTGTTCAGGACTTGACAGGGGACTACACCTTC
>.|TRBJ2-7|.|TRBV18
CASSPLKQQTTYEQYF
TGTGCCAGCTCACCCCTGAAACAGCAGACTACCTACGAGCAGTACTTC
>.|TRBJ2-2|.|TRBV9
CASSSRGDQGELFF
TGTGCCAGCAGCTCCCGTGGGGACCAGGGGGAGCTGTTTTTT
>once|TRBJ2-3|.|TRBV14
CASSQPQGFSDTQYF
TGTGCCAGCAGCCAACCACAGGGTTTTTCAGATACGCAGTATTTT
>.|TRBJ1-3|.|TRBV9
CASSETQGLRSGNTIYF
TGTGCCAGCAGCGAAACTCAGGGGCTTCGCTCTGGAAACACCATATATTTT
>.|TRBJ2-1|.|TRBV14
CASSLLEGSGNEQFF
TGTGCCAGCAGCCTCCTCGAGGGGTCGGGCAATGAGCAGTTCTTC
>.|TRBJ2-5|.|TRBV2
CASSEGFQLQETQYF
TGTGCCAGCAGTGAAGGGTTCCAACTACAAGAGACCCAGTACTTC
>.|TRBJ1-4|.|TRBV27
CASSLAPSATNEKLFF
TGTGCCAGCAGTCTGGCCCCGTCTGCAACTAATGAAAAACTGTTTTTT
>once|TRBJ1-2|.|TRBV27
CASSLRQVGDMSGYTF
TGTGCCAGCAGTTTAAGACAGGTCGGCGATATGAGCGGCTACACCTTC
>.|TRBJ2-6|.|TRBV4-1
CASTQDPSPGSGANVLTF
TGCGCCAGCACGCAAGATCCTTCCCCGGGCTCTGGGGCCAACGTCCTGACTTTC
>.|TRBJ2-1|.|TRBV14
CASSRQSSGEQFF
TGTGCCAGCAGCCGACAGAGTAGCGGTGAGCAGTTCTTC
>few|TRBJ2-5|.|TRBV5-1
CASKGHTQETQYF
TGCGCCAGCAAGGGGCATACTCAAGAGACCCAGTACTTC
>.|TRBJ1-5|.|TRBV19
CASSIATALPQHF
TGTGCCAGTAGTATAGCGACAGCTCTCCCCCAGCATTTT